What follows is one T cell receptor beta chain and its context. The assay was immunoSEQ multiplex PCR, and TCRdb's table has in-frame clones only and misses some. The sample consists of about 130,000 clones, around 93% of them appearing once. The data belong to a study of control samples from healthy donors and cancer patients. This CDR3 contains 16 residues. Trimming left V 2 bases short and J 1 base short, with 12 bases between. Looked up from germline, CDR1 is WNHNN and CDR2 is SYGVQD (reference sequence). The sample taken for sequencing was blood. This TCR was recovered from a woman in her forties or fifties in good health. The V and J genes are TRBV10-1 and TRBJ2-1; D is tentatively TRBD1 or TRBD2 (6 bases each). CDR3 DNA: TGCGCCAGCAGTGAGCGGGGGCCAGCTTCCTACAATGAGCAGTTCTTC. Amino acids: CASSERGPASYNEQFF.